The sequence of this T cell receptor beta chain was determined in a study of shared clonotypes between healthy human individuals. About the study: Each donor contributed plates that comprised three CD4 naive, three CD4 memory, two CD8 naive and one CD8 memory.

Repertoires were generated with immunoSEQ multiplex PCR, while TCRdb's copy carries only in-frame clones and drops some. The sample includes over 750,000 clones, around 96% of them seen just once. Naive CD8 cells, CD45RO-negative and positively selected for CCR7, excluded terminally differentiated effector memory CD45RA+ cells. The CDR3 totals 12 residues. Germline V gives CDR1 SQVTM, CDR2 ANQGSEA. The germline V and J ends were trimmed by 6 bases and 0 bases, with 8 bases remaining between them. The sample taken for sequencing was naive CD8+ T cells sorted from blood. The rearrangement uses TRBV29-1 and TRBJ1-1; D not certain. The clonotype originates from a man aged 25 to 40 in good health. In DNA, the CDR3 is TGCAGCGTGCAGGTCCTGAACACTGAAGCTTTCTTT. Protein sequence: CSVQVLNTEAFF. The full variable domain, completed using reference TRBV29-1 and TRBJ1-1, is SAVISQKPSRDICQRGTSLTIQCQVDSQVTMMFWYRQQPGQSLTLIATANQGSEATYESGFVIDKFPISRPNLTFSTLTVSNMSPEDSSIYLCSVQVLNTEAFFGQGTRLTVV.